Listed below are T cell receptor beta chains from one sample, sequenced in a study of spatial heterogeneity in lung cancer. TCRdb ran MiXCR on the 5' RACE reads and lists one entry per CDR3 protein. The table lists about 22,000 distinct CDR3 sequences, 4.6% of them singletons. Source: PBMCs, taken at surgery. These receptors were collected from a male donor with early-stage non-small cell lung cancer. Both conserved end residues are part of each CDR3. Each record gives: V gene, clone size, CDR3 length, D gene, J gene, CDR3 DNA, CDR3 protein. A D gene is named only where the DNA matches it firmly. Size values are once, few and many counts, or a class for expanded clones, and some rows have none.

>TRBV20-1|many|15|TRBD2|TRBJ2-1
TGCAGTGCCCCCGAAGGGCTAGCGGCCTTCAATGAGCAGTTCTTC
CSAPEGLAAFNEQFF
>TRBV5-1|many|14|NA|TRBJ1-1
TGCGCCAGCAGCTTGACTGGACAGCCCGGTGAAGCTTTCTTT
CASSLTGQPGEAFF
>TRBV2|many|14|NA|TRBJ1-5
TGTGCCACCTCGAGTACGGACTTCAATCAGCCCCAGCATTTT
CATSSTDFNQPQHF
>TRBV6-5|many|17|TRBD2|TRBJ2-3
TGTGCCAGCAGTTACTCCCAGCGGGGGGGAAGCACAGATACGCAGTATTTT
CASSYSQRGGSTDTQYF
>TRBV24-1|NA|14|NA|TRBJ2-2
TGTGCCACCAGTGATACACGGACGCTCGGGGAGCTGTTTTTT
CATSDTRTLGELFF
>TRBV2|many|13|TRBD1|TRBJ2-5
TGTGCCAGCAGACCGGGACAGGGATATTCCCAGTACTTC
CASRPGQGYSQYF
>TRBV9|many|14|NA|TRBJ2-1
TGTGCCAGCAGCTCTACAACAGGGTTGAATGAGCAGTTCTTC
CASSSTTGLNEQFF
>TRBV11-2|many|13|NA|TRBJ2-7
TGTGCCAGCAGCGAGACGGAGTACTACGAGCAGTACTTC
CASSETEYYEQYF
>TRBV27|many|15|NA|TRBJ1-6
TGTGCCAGCAGCGTCCAGGGGCTCGGGAATTCACCCCTCCACTTT
CASSVQGLGNSPLHF
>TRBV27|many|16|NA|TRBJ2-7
TGTGCCAGCAGTTTATCCATGGACGGACGGACTGGGGAGCAGTACTTC
CASSLSMDGRTGEQYF
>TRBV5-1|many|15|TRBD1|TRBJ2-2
TGCGCCAGCAGCCCCTGGACAGGGAGGACCGGGGAGCTGTTTTTT
CASSPWTGRTGELFF
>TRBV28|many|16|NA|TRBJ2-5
TGTGCCAGCAGTTTAGAGGTCCAGGGATGGGAAGAGACCCAGTACTTC
CASSLEVQGWEETQYF
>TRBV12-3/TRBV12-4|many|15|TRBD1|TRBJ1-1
TGTGCCAGCACCGAGTTTCTAGGGGGCGGCACTGAAGCTTTCTTT
CASTEFLGGGTEAFF
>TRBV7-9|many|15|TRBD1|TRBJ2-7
TGTGCCAGCAGGCCCACAGGGGATCACCTCAACGAGCAGTACTTC
CASRPTGDHLNEQYF
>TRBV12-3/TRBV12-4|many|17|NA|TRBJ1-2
TGTGCCAGCACCCGGACCATTACCAGCCCGGGCGCCTATGGCTACACCTTC
CASTRTITSPGAYGYTF
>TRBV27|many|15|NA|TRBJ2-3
TGTGCCAGCAGCTTACGGGGGTCAACCACAGATACGCAGTATTTT
CASSLRGSTTDTQYF
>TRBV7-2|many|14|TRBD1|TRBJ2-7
TGTGCCAGCAGCCCGGACAGGGCACCGGGGGAGCAGTACTTC
CASSPDRAPGEQYF
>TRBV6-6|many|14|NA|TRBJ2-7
TGTGCCAGCAGTTACCCAGGGAGCTCCTACGAGCAGTACTTC
CASSYPGSSYEQYF
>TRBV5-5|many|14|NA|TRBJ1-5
TGTGCCAGCAGCTTCTCGGGGGTTGAGCAGCCCCAGCATTTT
CASSFSGVEQPQHF
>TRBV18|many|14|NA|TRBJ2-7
TGTGCCAGCTCAAAGCAGGAGGACTCCTACGAGCAGTACTTC
CASSKQEDSYEQYF
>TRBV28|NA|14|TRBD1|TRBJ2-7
TGTGCCAGCAGGACAGGGGCTAGCTCCTACGAGCAGTACTTC
CASRTGASSYEQYF
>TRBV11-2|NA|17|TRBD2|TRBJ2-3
TGTGCCAGCAGCTCACGATCGGGGGGGGCTCCCACAGATACGCAGTATTTT
CASSSRSGGAPTDTQYF
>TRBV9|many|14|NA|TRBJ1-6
TGTGCCAGCAGCGTAGCAGGGAGGCGTTCACCCCTCCACTTT
CASSVAGRRSPLHF
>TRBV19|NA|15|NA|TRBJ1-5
TGTGCCAGTAGTATAGCGGCACTTTTTGGTCAGCCCCAGCATTTT
CASSIAALFGQPQHF
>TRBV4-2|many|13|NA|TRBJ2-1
TGTGCCAGCAGCCAAGATCTAGGCAGAGAGCAGTTCTTC
CASSQDLGREQFF
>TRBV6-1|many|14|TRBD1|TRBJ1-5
TGTGCCAGCAGTGCGACAGGGGCCGATCAGCCCCAGCATTTT
CASSATGADQPQHF
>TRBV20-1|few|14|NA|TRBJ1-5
TGCAGTGCTAGACCCCAGACTAGCAATCAGCCCCAGCATTTT
CSARPQTSNQPQHF
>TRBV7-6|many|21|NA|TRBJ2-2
TGTGCCAGCAGCCAACTCAGGGCCAGGGGGGCTACCCTTACGAACACCGGGGAGCTGTTTTTT
CASSQLRARGATLTNTGELFF
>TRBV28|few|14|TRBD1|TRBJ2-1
TGTGCCAGCAGCCGGGACAGGTACTACAATGAGCAGTTCTTC
CASSRDRYYNEQFF
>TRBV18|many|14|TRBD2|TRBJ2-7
TGTGCCAGCTCACCAGGACTAGCGGGAGAGGGGCAGTACTTC
CASSPGLAGEGQYF
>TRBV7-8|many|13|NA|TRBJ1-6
TGTGCCAGCAGCTTCGGGAGGAATTCACCCCTCCACTTT
CASSFGRNSPLHF
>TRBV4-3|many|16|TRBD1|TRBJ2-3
TGCGCCAGCAGCCACCACCCGGGACAGGAGGCAGATACGCAGTATTTT
CASSHHPGQEADTQYF
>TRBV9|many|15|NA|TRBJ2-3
TGTGCCAGCAGCGTAGAGTTGGACAGAATATCTACGCAGTATTTT
CASSVELDRISTQYF
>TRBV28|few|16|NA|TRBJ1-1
TGTGCCAGCAGACCTGGGGATGGGATGTGGGTCACTGAAGCTTTCTTT
CASRPGDGMWVTEAFF
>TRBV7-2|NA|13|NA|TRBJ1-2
TGTGCCAGCAGCTCGGACGGTAACTATGGCTACACCTTC
CASSSDGNYGYTF
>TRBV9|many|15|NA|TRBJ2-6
TGTGCCAGCAGCCCCTCCCCCCCTGGGGCCAACGTCCTGACTTTC
CASSPSPPGANVLTF
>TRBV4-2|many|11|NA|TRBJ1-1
TGTGCCAGCAGCCAAGGTGGGGAAGCTTTCTTT
CASSQGGEAFF
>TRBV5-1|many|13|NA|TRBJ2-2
TGCGCCAGCAAGCTCCAGAACACCGGGGAGCTGTTTTTT
CASKLQNTGELFF
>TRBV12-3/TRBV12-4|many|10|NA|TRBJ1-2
TGTGCCAGCATTCAGGGTAGTCTACGCTTC
CASIQGSLRF
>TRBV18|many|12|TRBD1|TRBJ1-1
TGTGCCAGCTCACTAGAGACAGGGGGAGCTTTCTTT
CASSLETGGAFF
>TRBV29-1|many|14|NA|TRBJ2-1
TGCAGCGTTGAGGTCGGCTTCTCCTACAATGAGCAGTTCTTC
CSVEVGFSYNEQFF
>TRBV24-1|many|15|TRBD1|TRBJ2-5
TGTGCCACCAGTGATTTCGGGGGACAGGGAGAGACCCAGTACTTC
CATSDFGGQGETQYF
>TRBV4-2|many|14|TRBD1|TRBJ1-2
TGTGCCAGCAGCCAAGAGAGGGACAGCTATGGCTACACCTTC
CASSQERDSYGYTF
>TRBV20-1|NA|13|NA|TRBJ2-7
TGCAGTGCTAGGGACCGCTTCTCCTACGAGCAGTACTTC
CSARDRFSYEQYF
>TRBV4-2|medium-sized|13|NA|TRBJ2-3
TGTGCCAGCAGCCAACCCTCCTCCGATACGCAGTATTTT
CASSQPSSDTQYF
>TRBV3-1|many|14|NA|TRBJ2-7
TGTGCCAGCAGTCCTGCCGTCCAGCGCTACGAGCAGTACTTC
CASSPAVQRYEQYF
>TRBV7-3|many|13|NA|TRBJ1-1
TGTGCCAGCAGCTTAACGGTGAACACTGAAGCTTTCTTT
CASSLTVNTEAFF
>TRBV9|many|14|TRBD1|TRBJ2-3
TGTGCCAGCAGCGTACATGGACAGGCCGACCCGCAGTATTTT
CASSVHGQADPQYF
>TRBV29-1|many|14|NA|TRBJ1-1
TGCAGCGTTGAAGGGGGGCAAGGGGGTACTGAAGCTTTCTTT
CSVEGGQGGTEAFF
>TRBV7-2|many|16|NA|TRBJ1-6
TGTGCCAGCAGCTTACTCGTCAGCCAGAATAATTCACCCCTCCACTTT
CASSLLVSQNNSPLHF
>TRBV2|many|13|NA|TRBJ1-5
TGTGCCAGCAGTGTGAACGGGGCGGTGTCCCAGCATTTT
CASSVNGAVSQHF
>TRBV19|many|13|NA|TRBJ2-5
TGTGCCAGTAGTAAGACAGTTGCAGGGACCCAGTACTTC
CASSKTVAGTQYF
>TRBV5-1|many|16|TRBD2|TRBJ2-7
TGCGCCAGCAGCTCCAATCCGGGGGGGCGGTCCTACGAGCAGTACTTC
CASSSNPGGRSYEQYF
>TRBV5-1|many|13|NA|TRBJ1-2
TGCGCCAGCAGCTTCGGGTACAGGGAAGGCTACACCTTC
CASSFGYREGYTF
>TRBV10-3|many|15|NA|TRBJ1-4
TGTGCCATCAGTGAGTCGGGCAGGCCTAATGAAAAACTGTTTTTT
CAISESGRPNEKLFF
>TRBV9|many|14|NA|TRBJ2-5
TGTGCCAGCAGTCGGAGCGGTACCAGCGAGACCCAGTACTTC
CASSRSGTSETQYF
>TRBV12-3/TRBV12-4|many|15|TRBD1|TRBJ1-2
TGTGCCAGCAGTTATGGGACAGGGATCGGCTATGGCTACACCTTC
CASSYGTGIGYGYTF
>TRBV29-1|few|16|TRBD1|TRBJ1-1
TGCAGCGTTGTTCCCGGGACAGGGGAGTGGTACACTGAAGCTTTCTTT
CSVVPGTGEWYTEAFF
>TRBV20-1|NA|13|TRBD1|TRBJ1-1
TGCAGTGCTCGACAGGGGTCGAACACTGAAGCTTTCTTT
CSARQGSNTEAFF